The 4 T cell receptor beta chains below were found in one sample sequenced in a study of blood T cell repertoires in COVID-19 (dated by TCRdb to 2018 to 2020). Receptor libraries were prepared by the immunoSEQ multiplex PCR assay. TCRdb provides this immuneACCESS table in a form limited to in-frame rearrangements. Some clones are lacking; in checked studies, under half of them reflect an unresolved V gene, and why the rest are absent is not known. Within this sample are 200,000 to 250,000 clones, with 60% to 85% of them counted one time only. The leading ten clones occupy approximately 6.6% of the sample. What was sequenced was peripheral blood. The receptors here all came from a woman aged 70-85 years with acute or convalescent COVID-19.

The V gene is TRBV3-1 (or the pseudogene TRBV3-2), the J gene TRBJ2-3, with 11 bases identical to TRBD2. Germline-derived CDR1 and CDR2 are LGHDT and YNNKEL (reference sequence). There are 17 residues in the CDR3. Trimming cost V 2 bases and J 3 bases; bases outside gene matches: 7. The CDR3 reads CASSQMNSGGATDTQYF. The CDR3 bases are TGTGCCAGCAGCCAAATGAATAGCGGGGGGGCGACAGATACGCAGTATTTT.

The chain carries TRBV5-5 and TRBJ2-7, with TRBD2 matching 7 bases. The germline gives CDR1 SGHKS, CDR2 YYEKEE (reference sequence). The ends lost 3 bases at V and 1 base at J; junction bases unmatched: 10. The CDR3 contains 16 residues. CDR3 sequence reads: CASSSTGTTFSYEQYF. In DNA form, the CDR3 reads TGTGCCAGCAGCTCCACCGGGACTACCTTTTCCTACGAGCAGTACTTC.

The chain links TRBV2 to TRBJ1-1, with D possibly being TRBD1 (5 bases). V lost 5 bases to trimming and J lost 8 bases, with 15 bases between them. This CDR3 is built from 13 residues. CDR1 is SNHLY, CDR2 FYNNEI, per germline. The CDR3 reads CASSPRSGGEAFF. CDR3 sequence (DNA): TGTGCCAGCAGTCCCCGGTCTGGGGGGGAAGCTTTCTTT.

V and J are TRBV19 and TRBJ2-1, with 10 bases identical to TRBD1. Germline CDR1 is LNHDA and CDR2 is SQIVND (reference sequence). With V trimmed by 7 bases and J by 6 bases, 12 bases remained unmatched. The CDR3 totals 16 residues. The CDR3 DNA reads TGTGCCAGTAATACCCTTCCGGGACAGGGGATCAATGAGCAGTTCTTC. Its translation is CASNTLPGQGINEQFF.